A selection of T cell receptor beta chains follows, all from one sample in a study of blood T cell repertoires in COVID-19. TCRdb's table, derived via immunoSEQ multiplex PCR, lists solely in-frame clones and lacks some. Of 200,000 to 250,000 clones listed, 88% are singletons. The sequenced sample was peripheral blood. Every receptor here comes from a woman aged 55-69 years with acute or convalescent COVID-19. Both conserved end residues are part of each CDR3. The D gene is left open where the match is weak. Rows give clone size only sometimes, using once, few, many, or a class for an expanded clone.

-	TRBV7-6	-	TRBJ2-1	CASSVDRDNEQFF	TGTGCCAGCAGCGTTGACAGAGACAATGAGCAGTTCTTC
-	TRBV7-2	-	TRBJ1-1	CASRLLTGNTEAFF	TGTGCCAGCAGACTCCTGACGGGGAACACTGAAGCTTTCTTT
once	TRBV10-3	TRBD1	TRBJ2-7	CAISDPMGTADYEQYF	TGTGCCATCAGTGACCCGATGGGGACAGCAGACTACGAGCAGTACTTC
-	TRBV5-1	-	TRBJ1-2	CASSSDRKDYGYTF	TGCGCCAGCAGCTCTGACAGGAAAGACTATGGCTACACCTTC
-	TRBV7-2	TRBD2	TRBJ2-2	CASSSRFATSGSGELFF	TGTGCCAGCAGCTCCCGTTTTGCGACTAGCGGATCCGGGGAGCTGTTTTTT
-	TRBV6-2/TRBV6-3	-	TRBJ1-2	CASSYTVRGYTF	TGTGCCAGCAGTTACACGGTCCGTGGCTACACCTTC
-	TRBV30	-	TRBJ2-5	CAWRDKQETQYF	TGTGCCTGGCGGGACAAGCAAGAGACCCAGTACTTC
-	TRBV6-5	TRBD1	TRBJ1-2	CASSYSDRGRSGYTF	TGTGCCAGCAGTTACTCGGACAGGGGGCGATCTGGCTACACCTTC
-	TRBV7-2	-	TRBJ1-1	CASSLPLTGFTEAFF	TGTGCCAGCAGCTTACCGCTCACAGGGTTCACTGAAGCTTTCTTT
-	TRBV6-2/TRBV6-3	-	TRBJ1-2	CASSLRTAKGYTF	TGTGCCAGCAGTTTGCGGACAGCTAAGGGCTACACCTTC
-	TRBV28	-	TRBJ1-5	CASSLGQGVNQPQHF	TGTGCCAGCAGTTTAGGCCAGGGTGTCAATCAGCCCCAGCATTTT
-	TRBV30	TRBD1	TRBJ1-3	CAWRRRDSSGNTIYF	TGTGCCTGGAGGCGCCGGGACAGCTCTGGAAACACCATATATTTT
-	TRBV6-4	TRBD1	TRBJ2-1	CASRQDRGRNEQFF	TGTGCCAGCAGACAAGACAGGGGGCGAAATGAGCAGTTCTTC
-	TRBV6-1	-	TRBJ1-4	CASSEPTGFEKLFF	TGTGCCAGCAGTGAACCGACAGGTTTTGAAAAACTGTTTTTT
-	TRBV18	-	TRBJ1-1	CASSQGGNTEAFF	TGTGCCAGCTCACAAGGGGGGAACACTGAAGCTTTCTTT
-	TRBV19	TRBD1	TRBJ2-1	CASSILTGQRHNEQFF	TGTGCCAGTAGTATCTTGACAGGGCAACGGCACAATGAGCAGTTCTTC
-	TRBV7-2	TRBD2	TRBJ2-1	CASRSRSGMIGGDEQFF	TGTGCCAGCAGATCCCGAAGCGGGATGATCGGTGGGGATGAGCAGTTCTTC
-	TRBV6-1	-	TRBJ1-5	CASSYDSSNQPQHF	TGTGCCAGCAGTTATGACAGTTCCAATCAGCCCCAGCATTTT
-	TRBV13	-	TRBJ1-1	CASSPPQGTRHTEAFF	TGTGCCAGCAGCCCACCCCAGGGAACCAGGCACACTGAAGCTTTCTTT
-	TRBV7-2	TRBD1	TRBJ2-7	CASTQGAGAYEQYF	TGTGCCAGCACCCAGGGGGCAGGAGCCTACGAGCAGTACTTC
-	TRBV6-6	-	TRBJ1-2	CASSTGQKSTNYGYTF	TGTGCCAGCAGTACAGGGCAAAAGTCGACTAACTATGGCTACACCTTC
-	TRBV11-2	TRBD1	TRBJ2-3	CASRRDRAVSDTQYF	TGTGCCAGCAGGAGGGACAGGGCCGTGTCAGATACGCAGTATTTT
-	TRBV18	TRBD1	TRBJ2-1	CASSLWDRGVNEQFF	TGTGCCAGCTCTCTATGGGACAGGGGGGTCAATGAGCAGTTCTTC